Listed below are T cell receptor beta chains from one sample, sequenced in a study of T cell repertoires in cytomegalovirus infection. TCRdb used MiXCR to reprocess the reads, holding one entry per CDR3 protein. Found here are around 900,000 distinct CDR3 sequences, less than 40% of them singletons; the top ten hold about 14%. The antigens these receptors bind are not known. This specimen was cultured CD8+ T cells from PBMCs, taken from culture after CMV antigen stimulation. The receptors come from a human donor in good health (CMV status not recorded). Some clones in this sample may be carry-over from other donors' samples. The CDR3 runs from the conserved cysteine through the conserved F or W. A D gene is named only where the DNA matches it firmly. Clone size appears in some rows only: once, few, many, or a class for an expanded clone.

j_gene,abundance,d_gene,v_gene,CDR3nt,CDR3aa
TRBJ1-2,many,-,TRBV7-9,TGTGCCAGCAGCTCAACCGACCGCCAGACGGGCGACACCTTC,CASSSTDRQTGDTF
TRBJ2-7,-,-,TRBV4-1,TGCGCCAGCAGCCCCAACTTGAACTCCTACGAGCAGCACTTC,CASSPNLNSYEQHF
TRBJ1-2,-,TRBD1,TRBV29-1,TGCAGCGTTGACGGGACAGGGGAAGAAAACTATGGCTACACCTTC,CSVDGTGEENYGYTF
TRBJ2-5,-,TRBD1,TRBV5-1,TGCGCCAGCAGCCGACCCGAACAGGGGCCCCAAGAGACCCAGTACTTC,CASSRPEQGPQETQYF
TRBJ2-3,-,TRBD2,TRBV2,TGTGCCAGCAGTGAGGGGACTAGCCCCACAGATACGCAGTATTTT,CASSEGTSPTDTQYF
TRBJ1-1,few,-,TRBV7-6,TGTGCCAGCAGCTTAGGGGGGAGGAAGCCTGAAGCTTTCTTT,CASSLGGRKPEAFF
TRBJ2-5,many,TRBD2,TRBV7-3,TGTGCCAGCAGCTTAATCCCCATTGGGGGAGCGGGGGGGCCCCTTCTTACAGAGACCCAGTACTTC,CASSLIPIGGAGGPLLTETQYF
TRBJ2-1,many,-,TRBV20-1,TGCAGTGCCAAATTGCGGACTCGGATTACCGTCAATGAGCAGTTCTTC,CSAKLRTRITVNEQFF
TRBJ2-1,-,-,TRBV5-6,TGTGCCAGCAGCGCATATGGGCGGCCCTACAATGAGCAGTTCTTC,CASSAYGRPYNEQFF
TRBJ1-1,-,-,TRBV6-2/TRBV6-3,TGTGCCAGCAGTACGACAGTATTGAACACTGAAGCTTTCTTT,CASSTTVLNTEAFF
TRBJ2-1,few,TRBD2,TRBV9,TGTGCCAGCAGCGTAGGAGGGACTAGCGGGGGGGCCGAAGGCAATGAGCAGTTCTTC,CASSVGGTSGGAEGNEQFF
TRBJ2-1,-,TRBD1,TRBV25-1,TGTGCCAGCATTAGGGGGCTGAATGAGCAGTTCTTC,CASIRGLNEQFF
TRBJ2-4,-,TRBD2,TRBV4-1,TGCGCTACTAGCGAGCGGGGGGGGGGGACCAAAAACATTCAGTACTTC,CATSERGGGTKNIQYF
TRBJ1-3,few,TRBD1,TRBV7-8,TGTGCCAGCAGCTTAGGTGGGCAGGGGGCATCGAACACCATATATTTT,CASSLGGQGASNTIYF
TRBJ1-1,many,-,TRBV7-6,TGTGCCAGCAAGGAAATGAACACTGAAGCTTTCTTT,CASKEMNTEAFF
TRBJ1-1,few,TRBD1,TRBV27,TGTGCCAGCAGTTTCCCCGGACAGGGCACTGAAGCTTTCTTT,CASSFPGQGTEAFF
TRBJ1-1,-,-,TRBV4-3,TGCGCCAGCAGCCAAGATCTGTCGGGAGACACTGAAGCTTTCTTT,CASSQDLSGDTEAFF
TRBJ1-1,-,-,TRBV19,TGTGCCAGTAGTATAGATTGGGCCCCCCGAGGTTGGGGCACTGAAGCTTTCTTT,CASSIDWAPRGWGTEAFF
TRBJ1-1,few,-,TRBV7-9,TGTGCCAGCAGCTTCGGAGGAAAGGGTTTCTTT,CASSFGGKGFF
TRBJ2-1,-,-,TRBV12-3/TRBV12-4,TGTGCCAGCAGTTTAGGGTGGGGGGTTGATGAGCAGTTCTTC,CASSLGWGVDEQFF
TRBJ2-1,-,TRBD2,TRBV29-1,TGCAGCGTTGAAAGAGCGGGGGGCTTAGAGCAGTTCTTC,CSVERAGGLEQFF
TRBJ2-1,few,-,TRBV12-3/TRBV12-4,TGTGCCAGCAGTTTAGCTGGGGTGGCAAGCTCCTACAATGAGCAGTTCTTC,CASSLAGVASSYNEQFF
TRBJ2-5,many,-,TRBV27,TGTGCCAGCGGAATGGGAGAGACCCAGTACTTC,CASGMGETQYF
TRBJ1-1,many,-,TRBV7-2,TGTGCCAGCAGCTTAAGTCTGGGGGCTGAAGCTTTCTTT,CASSLSLGAEAFF
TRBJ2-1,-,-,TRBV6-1,TGTGCCAGCAGCCCGGACGCGAGAGAGCAGTTCTTC,CASSPDAREQFF
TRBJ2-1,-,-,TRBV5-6,TGTGCCAGCACCCTTGGTACTCCACGGGGATACAATGAGCAGTTCTTC,CASTLGTPRGYNEQFF
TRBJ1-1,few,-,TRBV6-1,TGTGCCAGCAGTTCCGCGGGGTGGCACATGAACACTGAAGCTTTCTTT,CASSSAGWHMNTEAFF
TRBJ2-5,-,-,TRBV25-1,TGTGCCAGCAGTGAATTCGGGATGACAGAGGAGACCCAGTACTTC,CASSEFGMTEETQYF
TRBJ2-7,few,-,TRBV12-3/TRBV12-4,TGTGCCAGCAGTTTCCCCCTCTCGTACGAGCAGTACTTC,CASSFPLSYEQYF
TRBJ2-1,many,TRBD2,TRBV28,TGTGCCAGCAGTTTACAGACTAGCGGGGGGCCCCCCTACAATGAGCAGTTCTTC,CASSLQTSGGPPYNEQFF
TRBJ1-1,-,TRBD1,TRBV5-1,TGCGCCAGCAGCTTGGGTACAGGGGTCCAGACTGAAGCTTTCTTT,CASSLGTGVQTEAFF
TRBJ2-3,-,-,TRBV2,TGTGCCAGCGGATCCGGGACAACAGACGCAGATACGCAGTATTTT,CASGSGTTDADTQYF
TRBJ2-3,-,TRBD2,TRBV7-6,TGTGCCAGCAGCCGAGCGGGGGAAACAGATACGCAGTATTTT,CASSRAGETDTQYF
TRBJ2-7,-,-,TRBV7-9,TGTGCCAGCAGCTTAGGAGGGTGGGAATCCTACGAGCAGTACTTC,CASSLGGWESYEQYF
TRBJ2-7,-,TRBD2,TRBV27,TGTGCCAGCAGCTACCTCACTAGCGGGGCTATTCCATACGAGCAGTACTTC,CASSYLTSGAIPYEQYF
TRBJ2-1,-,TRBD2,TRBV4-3,TGCGCCAGCAGCCAAGATCGGTTTGGGGGGGGTCTTTACAATGAGCAGTTCTTC,CASSQDRFGGGLYNEQFF
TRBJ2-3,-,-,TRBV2,TGTGCCAGCAGTGCGTTGGCGGATACAGATACGCAGTATTTT,CASSALADTDTQYF
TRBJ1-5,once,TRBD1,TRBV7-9,TGTGCCAGCAGCTCGCCGGGACAGGACAGCAATCAGCCCCAGCATTTT,CASSSPGQDSNQPQHF
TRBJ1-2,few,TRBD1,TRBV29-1,TGCAGCGTTGGGGGGACGACAGGGAATGGCTACACCTTC,CSVGGTTGNGYTF
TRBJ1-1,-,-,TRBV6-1,TGTGCCAGCAGTTACTGGGACCGGGGGAGGACTGAAGCTTTCTTT,CASSYWDRGRTEAFF
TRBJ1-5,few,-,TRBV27,TGTGCCAGCAGTCCATCCTCAGGGGATAGCAATCAGCCCCAGCATTTT,CASSPSSGDSNQPQHF
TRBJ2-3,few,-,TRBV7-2,TGTGCCAGCAGCTCTGGGGGATCGACAGCAGATACGCAGTATTTT,CASSSGGSTADTQYF
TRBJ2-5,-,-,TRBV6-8,TGTGCCAGCAGTCGCCAGGGGCCAAAAGAGACCCAGTACTTC,CASSRQGPKETQYF